The 7 T cell receptor beta chains below all came from one sample that was sequenced in a study of blood T cell repertoires in COVID-19. Profiled with immunoSEQ multiplex PCR; TCRdb holds only in-frame clones, not every one. The sample includes over 150,000 clones, 76% of them seen just once. Sample: peripheral blood. These receptors came from a woman older than 75 with acute or convalescent COVID-19.

V gene TRBV6-2 or TRBV6-3 combines with J gene TRBJ2-3; possible D gene TRBD1, 6 bases. The germline V and J ends were trimmed by 5 bases and 2 bases, with 11 bases remaining between them. The CDR3 has 14 amino acids. The V gene's germline CDR1 is MNHEY and CDR2 SVGEGT. DNA for the CDR3: TGTGCCAGCAGTAGAAGGACAGCCACAGATACGCAGTATTTT. Translation: CASSRRTATDTQYF.

The chain combines TRBV3-1 (or the pseudogene TRBV3-2) with TRBJ1-3; 9 bases match TRBD1. The CDR3 runs 16 residues. The V segment lost 2 bases and the J segment 4 bases; nucleotides outside the gene matches: 6. Per the germline V gene, CDR1 is LGHDT and CDR2 is YNNKEL (reference sequence). The CDR3 reads CASSQRTGAWGNTIYF. Written as DNA, the CDR3 is TGTGCCAGCAGCCAAAGGACAGGGGCCTGGGGAAACACCATATATTTT.

V and J are TRBV6-1 and TRBJ2-1, with 14 nucleotides matching TRBD2. The germline V gene has CDR1 MNHNS and CDR2 SASEGT. J gave up 9 bases and V 1 base, and 8 bases lay outside the gene matches. CDR3 length equals 17 residues. The CDR3 DNA is TGTGCCAGCAGTGAAGACCCCGGACTAGCGGGAGGATCTGAGCAGTTCTTC. Translated, it gives CASSEDPGLAGGSEQFF.

This chain links TRBV19 with TRBJ1-1, with a possible D match to TRBD1 (5 bases). This CDR3 comprises 14 residues. Germline values: CDR1 LNHDA, CDR2 SQIVND (reference sequence). Trimming removed 5 bases at V and 1 base at J, with 11 bases between. The chain's CDR3 is CASSWGRPNTEAFF. CDR3 bases: TGTGCCAGTAGTTGGGGCAGGCCGAACACTGAAGCTTTCTTT.

Only a few counts were recorded for this clone. The gene calls are TRBV25-1 and TRBJ2-2; TRBD1 might be the D (5 bases). The V gene's germline CDR1 is MGHDK and CDR2 SYGVNS. The V and J ends lost 7 bases and 7 bases respectively, with 13 bases between them. This CDR3 comprises 13 residues. This CDR3 reads CASTQGGIGELFF. As DNA, the CDR3 is TGTGCCAGCACTCAGGGTGGCATCGGGGAGCTGTTTTTT.

The V gene is TRBV6-4, the J gene TRBJ2-2; D may be TRBD1 (6 bases). This CDR3 is built from 15 residues. Looked up from germline, CDR1 is MRHNA and CDR2 is SNTAGT. Trimming cost V 5 bases and J 3 bases, with 13 bases left between them. The CDR3 DNA reads as TGTGCCAGCAGTCCGGACAGAATGGACACCGGGGAGCTGTTTTTT. Residues: CASSPDRMDTGELFF.

The chain employs TRBV24-1 and TRBJ2-1; 14 bases line up with TRBD2. Looked up from germline, CDR1 is KGHDR and CDR2 is SFDVKD. J was trimmed by 12 bases and V by 4 bases; bases with no gene match: 7. The CDR3 extends over 15 amino acids. The CDR3 nucleotides read TGTGCCACCAGTGAGTCCGGGACTAGCGGGGGCGGGCAGTTCTTC. Its protein product is CATSESGTSGGGQFF.